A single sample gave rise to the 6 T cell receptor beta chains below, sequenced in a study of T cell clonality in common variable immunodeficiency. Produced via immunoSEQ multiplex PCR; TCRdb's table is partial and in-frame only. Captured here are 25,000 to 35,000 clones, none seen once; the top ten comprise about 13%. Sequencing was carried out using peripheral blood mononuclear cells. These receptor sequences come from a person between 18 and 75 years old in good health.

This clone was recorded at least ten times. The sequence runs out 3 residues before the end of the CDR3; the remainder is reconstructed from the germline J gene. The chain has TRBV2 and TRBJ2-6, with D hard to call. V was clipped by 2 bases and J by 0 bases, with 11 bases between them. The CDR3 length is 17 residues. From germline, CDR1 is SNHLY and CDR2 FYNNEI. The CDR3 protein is CASSELWQDSGANVLTF. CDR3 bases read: TGTGCCAGCAGTGAACTTTGGCAGGACTCTGGGGCCAACGTC.

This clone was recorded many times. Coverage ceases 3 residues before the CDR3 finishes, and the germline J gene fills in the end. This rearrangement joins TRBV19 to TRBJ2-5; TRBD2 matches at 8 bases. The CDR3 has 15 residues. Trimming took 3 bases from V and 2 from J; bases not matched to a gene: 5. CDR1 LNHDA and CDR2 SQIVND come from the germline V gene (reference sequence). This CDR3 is CASSISGGVQETQYF. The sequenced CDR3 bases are TGTGCCAGTAGTATTTCCGGGGGGGTTCAAGAGACC.

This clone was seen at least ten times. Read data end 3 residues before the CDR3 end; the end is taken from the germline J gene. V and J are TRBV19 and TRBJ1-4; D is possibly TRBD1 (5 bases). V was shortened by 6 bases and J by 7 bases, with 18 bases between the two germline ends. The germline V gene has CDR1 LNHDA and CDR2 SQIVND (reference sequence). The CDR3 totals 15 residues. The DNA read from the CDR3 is TGTGCCAGTAGGATGGCGAGTAGGGGCAGTGAAAAA. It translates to CASRMASRGSEK. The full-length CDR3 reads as CASRMASRGSEKLFF.

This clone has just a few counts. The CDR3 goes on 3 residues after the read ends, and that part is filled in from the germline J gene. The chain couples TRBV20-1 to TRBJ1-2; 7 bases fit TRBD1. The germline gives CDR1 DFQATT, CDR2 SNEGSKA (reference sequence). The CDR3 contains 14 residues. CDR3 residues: CSAREQQGRNDYTF. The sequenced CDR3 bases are TGCAGTGCTCGGGAACAACAGGGGAGGAACGAC.

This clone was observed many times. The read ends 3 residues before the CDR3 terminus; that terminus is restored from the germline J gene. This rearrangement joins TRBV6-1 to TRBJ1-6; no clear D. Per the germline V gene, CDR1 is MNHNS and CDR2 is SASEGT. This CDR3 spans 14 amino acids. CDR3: CASSERQEIVTLHF. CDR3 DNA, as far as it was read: TGTGCCAGCAGTGAGCGCCAGGAAATTGTAACC.

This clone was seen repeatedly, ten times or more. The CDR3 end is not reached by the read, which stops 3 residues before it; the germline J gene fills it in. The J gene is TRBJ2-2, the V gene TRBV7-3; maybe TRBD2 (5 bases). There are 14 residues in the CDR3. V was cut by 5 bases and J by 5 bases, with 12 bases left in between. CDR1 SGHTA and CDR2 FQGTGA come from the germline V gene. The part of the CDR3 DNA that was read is TGTGCCAGCAGCCCCCAGACTACAACCGGGGAG. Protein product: CASSPQTTTGE. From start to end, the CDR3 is CASSPQTTTGELFF.